This T cell receptor (beta chain) came from a study of T cells after posttransplantation cyclophosphamide. Study conclusions and caveats: Later post-transplant blood repertoires were often dominated by donor CD8+ memory clones. TRB overlap between skin or GI tissue T cells and blood was limited. TRB clonality was highly associated with recipient CMV seropositivity and reactivation.

Losses at the gene ends were 8 bases for V and 5 bases for J; bases not matched to a gene: 4. In germline, CDR1 is SNHLY, CDR2 FYNNEI. CDR3 length: 13 amino acids. Cyclophosphamide on days +3 and +4 followed busulfan-fludarabine conditioning and a marrow graft. This table comes from immunoSEQ multiplex PCR, and its TCRdb copy is limited to in-frame clones, with some not included. The sample carries around 37,000 clones, just under 80% recorded once. As regards this clone: What it recognizes is unknown.

This chain connects TRBV2 to TRBJ1-4; 8 positions agree with TRBD1. This clonotype was obtained from a female patient in her forties who received an allogeneic stem cell transplant from a related donor, was CMV-positive, and had no GVHD. T cells may partly derive from the graft donor. Sequenced material: CD4+ T cells sorted from blood, taken around 2,000 days after a stem cell transplant with posttransplant cyclophosphamide. CDR3 sequence reads: CASQGARNEKLFF. As DNA, the CDR3 is TGTGCCAGCCAGGGGGCAAGGAATGAAAAACTGTTTTTT. Using reference TRBV2 and TRBJ1-4 for the parts outside the CDR3, the full variable domain is EPEVTQTPSHQVTQMGQEVILRCVPISNHLYFYWYRQILGQKVEFLVSFYNNEISEKSEIFDDQFSVERPDGSNFTLKIRSTKLEDSAMYFCASQGARNEKLFFGSGTQLSVL.